The rows below give T cell receptor beta chains drawn from one sample of a study of T cell changes during pregnancy in multiple sclerosis. Assay used: immunoSEQ multiplex PCR; TCRdb lists only in-frame clones, some missing. This sample has tens of thousands of clones, with approximately 91% found just once. The specimen comprised CD8+ T cells from peripheral blood mononuclear cells, sampled after pregnancy. All receptors derive from a female donor with multiple sclerosis, enrolled in a pregnancy study. Each CDR3 is given with its conserved first and last residue. The D gene is left open where the match is weak. Expanded clones are given a class, and other clones once, few, many or no size at all.

D gene: TRBD1
J gene: TRBJ1-6
clone size: once
V gene: TRBV27
CDR3 protein: CASSRGTGMSPLHF
CDR3 DNA: TGTGCCAGCAGCCGCGGGACAGGGATGTCACCCCTCCACTTT

D gene: .
J gene: TRBJ2-1
clone size: once
V gene: TRBV10-1
CDR3 protein: CASSSQTGSYNEQFF
CDR3 DNA: TGCGCCAGCAGCTCCCAGACAGGTTCCTACAATGAGCAGTTCTTC

D gene: .
J gene: TRBJ2-1
clone size: .
V gene: TRBV5-1
CDR3 protein: CASSSVSSSSYNEQFF
CDR3 DNA: TGCGCCAGCAGCTCCGTTTCTTCGAGCTCCTACAATGAGCAGTTCTTC

D gene: .
J gene: TRBJ1-1
clone size: .
V gene: TRBV30
CDR3 protein: CAYSPGAFF
CDR3 DNA: TGTGCCTATTCACCGGGGGCTTTCTTT

D gene: TRBD2
J gene: TRBJ2-3
clone size: .
V gene: TRBV19
CDR3 protein: CASSIGALAGVDTQYF
CDR3 DNA: TGTGCCAGTAGTATAGGGGCACTAGCGGGAGTAGATACGCAGTATTTT

D gene: TRBD1
J gene: TRBJ1-5
clone size: once
V gene: TRBV29-1
CDR3 protein: CSVETGGQPQHF
CDR3 DNA: TGCAGCGTAGAGACAGGGGGCCAGCCCCAGCATTTT

D gene: .
J gene: TRBJ2-1
clone size: .
V gene: TRBV27
CDR3 protein: CASSLYPGISHNEQFF
CDR3 DNA: TGTGCCAGCAGTTTATATCCAGGGATTAGTCACAATGAGCAGTTCTTC

D gene: TRBD2
J gene: TRBJ2-1
clone size: .
V gene: TRBV13
CDR3 protein: CASSTGLAGVGNEQFF
CDR3 DNA: TGTGCCAGCAGCACGGGACTAGCGGGAGTGGGCAATGAGCAGTTCTTC

D gene: .
J gene: TRBJ2-7
clone size: .
V gene: TRBV7-8
CDR3 protein: CASSLGGQGGYEQYF
CDR3 DNA: TGTGCCAGCAGCTTAGGGGGGCAGGGGGGCTACGAGCAGTACTTC

D gene: .
J gene: TRBJ2-2
clone size: .
V gene: TRBV27
CDR3 protein: CASSPTPGGGLNGELFF
CDR3 DNA: TGTGCCAGCAGTCCTACCCCAGGCGGAGGGCTTAACGGGGAGCTGTTTTTT

D gene: TRBD1
J gene: TRBJ1-2
clone size: .
V gene: TRBV5-4
CDR3 protein: CASSLDPSNRGPNYGYTF
CDR3 DNA: TGTGCCAGCAGCTTGGACCCCTCTAACAGGGGCCCTAACTATGGCTACACCTTC

D gene: TRBD2
J gene: TRBJ2-3
clone size: .
V gene: TRBV6-1
CDR3 protein: CASSEETSGRSDTQYF
CDR3 DNA: TGTGCCAGCAGTGAAGAGACTAGCGGGAGATCAGATACGCAGTATTTT

D gene: .
J gene: TRBJ1-5
clone size: .
V gene: TRBV1
CDR3 protein: CTSSQEWGDFSNQPQHF
CDR3 DNA: TGCACCAGCAGCCAAGAATGGGGGGACTTTAGCAATCAGCCCCAGCATTTT

D gene: .
J gene: TRBJ2-1
clone size: .
V gene: TRBV6-5
CDR3 protein: CASSTVGVHEQFF
CDR3 DNA: TGTGCCAGCAGTACCGTGGGAGTCCATGAGCAGTTCTTC

D gene: .
J gene: TRBJ1-5
clone size: .
V gene: TRBV6-1
CDR3 protein: CASSVDGGQPQHF
CDR3 DNA: TGTGCCAGCAGCGTCGACGGGGGTCAGCCCCAGCATTTT

D gene: .
J gene: TRBJ1-2
clone size: .
V gene: TRBV6-4
CDR3 protein: CASSTGWKTGYTF
CDR3 DNA: TGTGCCAGCAGTACAGGGTGGAAGACTGGCTACACCTTC

D gene: .
J gene: TRBJ2-7
clone size: .
V gene: TRBV11-1
CDR3 protein: CASSSARTRGSYEQYF
CDR3 DNA: TGTGCCAGCAGCTCAGCGAGGACCCGGGGCTCCTACGAGCAGTACTTC

D gene: .
J gene: TRBJ2-7
clone size: .
V gene: TRBV27
CDR3 protein: CASSFGWDISYEQYF
CDR3 DNA: TGTGCCAGCAGTTTTGGGTGGGACATCTCCTACGAGCAGTACTTC

D gene: TRBD1
J gene: TRBJ1-2
clone size: .
V gene: TRBV5-5
CDR3 protein: CASSLGQGDGYTF
CDR3 DNA: TGTGCCAGCAGCTTGGGACAGGGGGATGGCTACACCTTC

D gene: .
J gene: TRBJ2-7
clone size: .
V gene: TRBV10-3
CDR3 protein: CAISAITLSYEQYF
CDR3 DNA: TGTGCCATCAGTGCTATTACTCTCTCCTACGAGCAGTACTTC

D gene: TRBD2
J gene: TRBJ2-3
clone size: .
V gene: TRBV6-4
CDR3 protein: CASSPGGGGDTQYF
CDR3 DNA: TGTGCCAGCAGTCCCGGGGGGGGTGGAGATACGCAGTATTTT

D gene: .
J gene: TRBJ2-3
clone size: .
V gene: TRBV7-9
CDR3 protein: CASRIRAGDTQYF
CDR3 DNA: TGTGCCAGCAGGATCAGAGCGGGAGATACGCAGTATTTT

D gene: .
J gene: TRBJ2-2
clone size: once
V gene: TRBV7-9
CDR3 protein: CASSRVRTGELFF
CDR3 DNA: TGTGCCAGCAGCCGGGTTCGGACCGGGGAGCTGTTTTTT

D gene: .
J gene: TRBJ1-2
clone size: .
V gene: TRBV29-1
CDR3 protein: CSVATGRGRGYGYTF
CDR3 DNA: TGCAGCGTAGCCACGGGGAGGGGCAGGGGTTATGGCTACACCTTC

D gene: .
J gene: TRBJ2-1
clone size: .
V gene: TRBV30
CDR3 protein: CAWNTGLVEQFF
CDR3 DNA: TGTGCCTGGAATACGGGTTTGGTTGAGCAGTTCTTC

D gene: TRBD2
J gene: TRBJ2-7
clone size: once
V gene: TRBV4-2
CDR3 protein: CASSQPPGGGGDEQYF
CDR3 DNA: TGTGCCAGCAGCCAACCCCCCGGGGGGGGAGGGGACGAGCAGTACTTC

D gene: TRBD1
J gene: TRBJ1-3
clone size: .
V gene: TRBV19
CDR3 protein: CASSKMGQGRNTIYF
CDR3 DNA: TGTGCCAGTAGTAAAATGGGACAGGGCAGAAACACCATATATTTT

D gene: TRBD2
J gene: TRBJ2-3
clone size: .
V gene: TRBV6-4
CDR3 protein: CASSDGGGDTDTQYF
CDR3 DNA: TGTGCCAGCAGTGACGGGGGGGGAGACACAGATACGCAGTATTTT

D gene: .
J gene: TRBJ2-3
clone size: .
V gene: TRBV27
CDR3 protein: CASSFLRLVSSTDTQYF
CDR3 DNA: TGTGCCAGCAGTTTCTTAAGACTAGTTTCTAGCACAGATACGCAGTATTTT

D gene: TRBD1
J gene: TRBJ2-5
clone size: .
V gene: TRBV14
CDR3 protein: CASSQDLMSGQGRQETQYF
CDR3 DNA: TGTGCCAGCAGCCAAGATCTAATGTCGGGACAGGGTAGACAAGAGACCCAGTACTTC

D gene: .
J gene: TRBJ1-1
clone size: .
V gene: TRBV6-5
CDR3 protein: CASRHRATEAFF
CDR3 DNA: TGTGCCAGCAGACACAGGGCAACTGAAGCTTTCTTT

D gene: .
J gene: TRBJ1-5
clone size: .
V gene: TRBV6-1
CDR3 protein: CASSQEAGQPQHF
CDR3 DNA: TGTGCCAGCAGCCAGGAGGCTGGACAGCCCCAGCATTTT

D gene: .
J gene: TRBJ2-7
clone size: .
V gene: TRBV19
CDR3 protein: CASSTWGDYEQYF
CDR3 DNA: TGTGCCAGTAGTACGTGGGGAGACTACGAGCAGTACTTC

D gene: .
J gene: TRBJ2-7
clone size: .
V gene: TRBV1
CDR3 protein: CTSSGTGGYEQYF
CDR3 DNA: TGCACCAGCAGCGGGACAGGGGGCTACGAGCAGTACTTC

D gene: .
J gene: TRBJ1-2
clone size: .
V gene: TRBV6-5
CDR3 protein: CASSRGQTNYGYTF
CDR3 DNA: TGTGCCAGCAGTCGAGGACAGACTAACTATGGCTACACCTTC

D gene: .
J gene: TRBJ2-2
clone size: .
V gene: TRBV7-9
CDR3 protein: CASSRNGGELFF
CDR3 DNA: TGTGCCAGCAGCCGCAACGGCGGGGAGCTGTTTTTT

D gene: .
J gene: TRBJ1-1
clone size: .
V gene: TRBV6-5
CDR3 protein: CASSYSRNTEAFF
CDR3 DNA: TGTGCCAGCAGTTACTCCCGGAACACTGAAGCTTTCTTT

D gene: .
J gene: TRBJ2-7
clone size: .
V gene: TRBV5-5
CDR3 protein: CASSLAGGFPSYEQYF
CDR3 DNA: TGTGCCAGCAGCTTGGCCGGAGGCTTCCCCTCCTACGAGCAGTACTTC

D gene: TRBD2
J gene: TRBJ2-2
clone size: .
V gene: TRBV7-9
CDR3 protein: CASSSWAGGKNTGELFF
CDR3 DNA: TGTGCCAGCAGCTCGTGGGCGGGGGGGAAGAACACCGGGGAGCTGTTTTTT

D gene: TRBD1
J gene: TRBJ1-2
clone size: .
V gene: TRBV9
CDR3 protein: CASSSSQEGDRAFYGYTF
CDR3 DNA: TGTGCCAGCAGCTCATCCCAAGAGGGGGACAGGGCATTTTATGGCTACACCTTC

D gene: TRBD2
J gene: TRBJ2-3
clone size: .
V gene: TRBV9
CDR3 protein: CASSVAPSGEPASQYF
CDR3 DNA: TGTGCCAGCAGCGTAGCCCCTAGCGGGGAGCCCGCGTCGCAGTATTTT

D gene: .
J gene: TRBJ1-2
clone size: once
V gene: TRBV7-2
CDR3 protein: CASSSDPAGAGYTF
CDR3 DNA: TGTGCCAGCAGCTCAGACCCGGCAGGGGCCGGCTACACCTTC

D gene: .
J gene: TRBJ1-6
clone size: .
V gene: TRBV6-5
CDR3 protein: CASSYGGGNSPLHF
CDR3 DNA: TGTGCCAGCAGTTACGGGGGAGGCAATTCACCCCTCCACTTT

D gene: .
J gene: TRBJ2-1
clone size: .
V gene: TRBV2
CDR3 protein: CASTPGNEQFF
CDR3 DNA: TGTGCCAGCACCCCGGGAAATGAGCAGTTCTTC

D gene: .
J gene: TRBJ1-4
clone size: .
V gene: TRBV19
CDR3 protein: CASSIRGATNEKLFF
CDR3 DNA: TGTGCCAGTAGTATTAGAGGTGCAACTAATGAAAAACTGTTTTTT

D gene: .
J gene: TRBJ2-2
clone size: .
V gene: TRBV27
CDR3 protein: CASSLLSAGPNTGELFF
CDR3 DNA: TGTGCCAGCAGTTTATTGTCGGCGGGACCGAACACCGGGGAGCTGTTTTTT

D gene: .
J gene: TRBJ1-1
clone size: .
V gene: TRBV7-3
CDR3 protein: CASGSPGTEAFF
CDR3 DNA: TGTGCCAGCGGCTCCCCGGGCACTGAAGCTTTCTTT

D gene: TRBD2
J gene: TRBJ2-5
clone size: .
V gene: TRBV30
CDR3 protein: CAWTSGNQETQYF
CDR3 DNA: TGTGCCTGGACTAGCGGTAATCAAGAGACCCAGTACTTC

D gene: TRBD1
J gene: TRBJ1-1
clone size: .
V gene: TRBV7-8
CDR3 protein: CASSSLQTGEAFF
CDR3 DNA: TGTGCCAGCAGCTCACTTCAGACAGGGGAAGCTTTCTTT

D gene: TRBD2
J gene: TRBJ2-1
clone size: once
V gene: TRBV2
CDR3 protein: CASSDWEREGYNEQFF
CDR3 DNA: TGTGCCAGCAGTGACTGGGAGCGGGAGGGGTACAATGAGCAGTTCTTC

D gene: TRBD1
J gene: TRBJ1-2
clone size: .
V gene: TRBV7-9
CDR3 protein: CASSYAGTANYGYTF
CDR3 DNA: TGTGCCAGCAGCTACGCCGGGACAGCTAACTATGGCTACACCTTC